This TCR beta chain originates from a study of Graves' ophthalmopathy and Graves' hyperthyroidism. Whole-study findings and limits: Ophthalmopathy was separated from stable hyperthyroidism by a 13-signature model with 87.88% sensitivity and roughly 84% specificity.

This clonotype has at least ten counts. Its matching antigen is unknown. Among the exclusions were patients with other autoimmune diseases, uncontrolled infections, pregnancy or lactation. The authors diagnosed from clinical symptoms, serum thyroxine, TRAb, thyroid ultrasound and orbital computed tomography. It was from roughly 10 ml of fresh peripheral blood that the PBMCs came. RNA transcripts yielded amplified TCR beta CDR3 regions. The first round was an RT-PCR with HTBI primers, and the second round was a multiplex PCR. One entry per CDR3 protein, called by TCRdb with MiXCR from the multiplex PCR reads. The sample lists some 48,000 distinct CDR3 sequences; 50% were seen once. J gave up 1 base and V 3 bases, and 2 bases lay outside the gene matches. The CDR3 consists of 14 residues. CDR1 SGDLS and CDR2 YYNGEE come from the germline V gene.

Input material: peripheral blood. This chain uses TRBV9 with TRBJ1-1; 8 bases align to TRBD1. The sequence was obtained from an adult man with Graves' ophthalmopathy. Here the CDR3 reads CASSAGQGNTEAFF. The CDR3 DNA reads TGTGCCAGCAGCGCTGGACAGGGGAACACTGAAGCTTTCTTT.